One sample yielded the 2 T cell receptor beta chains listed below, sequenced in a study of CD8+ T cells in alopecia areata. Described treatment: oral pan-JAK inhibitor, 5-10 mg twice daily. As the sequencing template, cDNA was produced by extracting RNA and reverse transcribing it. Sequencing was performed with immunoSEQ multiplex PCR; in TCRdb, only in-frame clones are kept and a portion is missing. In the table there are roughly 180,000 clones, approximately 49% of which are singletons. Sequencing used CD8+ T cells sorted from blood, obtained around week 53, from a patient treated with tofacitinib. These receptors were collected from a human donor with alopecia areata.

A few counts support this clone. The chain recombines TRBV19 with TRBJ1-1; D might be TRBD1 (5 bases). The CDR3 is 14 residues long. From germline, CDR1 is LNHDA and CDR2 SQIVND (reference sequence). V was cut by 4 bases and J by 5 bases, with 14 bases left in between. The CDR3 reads CASSTTVDRTEAFF. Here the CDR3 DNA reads TGTGCCAGTAGTACGACAGTAGACAGAACTGAAGCTTTCTTT. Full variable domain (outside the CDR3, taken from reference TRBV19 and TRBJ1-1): DGGITQSPKYLFRKEGQNVTLSCEQNLNHDAMYWYRQDPGQGLRLIYYSQIVNDFQKGDIAEGYSVSREKKESFPLTVTSAQKNPTAFYLCASSTTVDRTEAFFGQGTRLTVV.

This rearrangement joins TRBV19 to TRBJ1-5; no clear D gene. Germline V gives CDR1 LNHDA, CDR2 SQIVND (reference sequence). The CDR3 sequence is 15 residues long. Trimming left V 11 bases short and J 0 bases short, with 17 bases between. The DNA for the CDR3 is TGTGCCTCCCTCCGGAAGGCAGATAGCAATCAGCCCCAGCATTTT. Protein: CASLRKADSNQPQHF.